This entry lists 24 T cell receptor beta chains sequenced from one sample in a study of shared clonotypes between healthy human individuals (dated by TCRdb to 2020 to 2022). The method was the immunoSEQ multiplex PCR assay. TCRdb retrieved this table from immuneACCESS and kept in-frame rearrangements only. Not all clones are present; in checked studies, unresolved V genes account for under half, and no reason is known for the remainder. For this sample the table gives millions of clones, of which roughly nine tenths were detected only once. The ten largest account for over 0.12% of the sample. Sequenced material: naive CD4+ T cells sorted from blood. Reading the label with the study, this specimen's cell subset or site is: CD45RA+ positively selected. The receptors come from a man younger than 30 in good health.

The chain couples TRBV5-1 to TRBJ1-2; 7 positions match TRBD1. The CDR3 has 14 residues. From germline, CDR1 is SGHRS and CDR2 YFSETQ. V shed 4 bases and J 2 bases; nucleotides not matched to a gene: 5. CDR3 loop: CASSPTDRNYGYTF. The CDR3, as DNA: TGCGCCAGCAGCCCAACGGACAGGAACTATGGCTACACCTTC.

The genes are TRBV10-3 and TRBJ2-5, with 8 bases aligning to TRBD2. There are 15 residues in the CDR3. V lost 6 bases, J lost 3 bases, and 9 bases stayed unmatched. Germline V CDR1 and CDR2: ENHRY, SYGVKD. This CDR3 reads CAISSSGGREETQYF. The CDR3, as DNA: TGTGCCATCAGCTCATCGGGGGGGAGGGAAGAGACCCAGTACTTC.

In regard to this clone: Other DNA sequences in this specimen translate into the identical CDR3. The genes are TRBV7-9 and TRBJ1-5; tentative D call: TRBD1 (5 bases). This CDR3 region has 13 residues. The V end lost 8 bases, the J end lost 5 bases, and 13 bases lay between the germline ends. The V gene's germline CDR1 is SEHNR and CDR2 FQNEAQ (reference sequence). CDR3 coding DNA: TGTGCCAGCGCCCTGACAGAATATCAGCCCCAGCATTTT. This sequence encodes CASALTEYQPQHF.

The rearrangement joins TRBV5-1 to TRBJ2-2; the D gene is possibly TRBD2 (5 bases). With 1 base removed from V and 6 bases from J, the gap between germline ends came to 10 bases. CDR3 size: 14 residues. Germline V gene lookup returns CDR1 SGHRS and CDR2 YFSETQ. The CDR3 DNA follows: TGCGCCAGCAGCTTGCCTAGCTCGGCCGGGGAGCTGTTTTTT. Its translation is CASSLPSSAGELFF.

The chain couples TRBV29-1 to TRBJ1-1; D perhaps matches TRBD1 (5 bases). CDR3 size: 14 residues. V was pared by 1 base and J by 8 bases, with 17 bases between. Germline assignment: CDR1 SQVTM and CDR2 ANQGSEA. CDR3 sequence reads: CSVEVPGRRKEAFF. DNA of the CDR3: TGCAGCGTTGAAGTTCCGGGACGGAGGAAAGAAGCTTTCTTT.

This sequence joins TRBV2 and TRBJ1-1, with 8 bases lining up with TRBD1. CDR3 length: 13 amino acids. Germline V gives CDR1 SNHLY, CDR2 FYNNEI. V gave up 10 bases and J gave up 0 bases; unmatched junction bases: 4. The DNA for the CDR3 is TGTGCCACCCGGACAGGGCTGAACACTGAAGCTTTCTTT. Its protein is CATRTGLNTEAFF.

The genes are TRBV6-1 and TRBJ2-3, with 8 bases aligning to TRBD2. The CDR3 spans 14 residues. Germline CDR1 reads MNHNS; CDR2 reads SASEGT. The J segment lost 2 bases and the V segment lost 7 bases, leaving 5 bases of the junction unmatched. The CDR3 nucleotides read TGTGCCAGCACCCAGCGGGGGTACACAGATACGCAGTATTTT. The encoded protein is CASTQRGYTDTQYF.

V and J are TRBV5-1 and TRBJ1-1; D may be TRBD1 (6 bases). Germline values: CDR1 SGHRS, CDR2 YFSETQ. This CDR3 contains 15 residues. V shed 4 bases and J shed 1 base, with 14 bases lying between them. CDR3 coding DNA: TGCGCCAGCAGCGAAATGCGACAGGCGAACACTGAAGCTTTCTTT. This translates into CASSEMRQANTEAFF.

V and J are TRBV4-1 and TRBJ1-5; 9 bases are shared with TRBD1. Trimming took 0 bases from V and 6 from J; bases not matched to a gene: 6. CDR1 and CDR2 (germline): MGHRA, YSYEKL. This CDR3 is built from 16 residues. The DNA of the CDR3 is TGCGCCAGCAGCCAAGATCGGGGACAGGGTTCTCAGCCCCAGCATTTT. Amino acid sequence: CASSQDRGQGSQPQHF.

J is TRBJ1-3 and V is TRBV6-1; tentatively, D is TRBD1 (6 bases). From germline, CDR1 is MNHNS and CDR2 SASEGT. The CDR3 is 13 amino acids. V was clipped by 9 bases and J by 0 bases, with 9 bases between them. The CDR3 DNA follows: TGTGCCAGTGGACAGCTCTCTGGAAACACCATATATTTT. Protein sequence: CASGQLSGNTIYF.

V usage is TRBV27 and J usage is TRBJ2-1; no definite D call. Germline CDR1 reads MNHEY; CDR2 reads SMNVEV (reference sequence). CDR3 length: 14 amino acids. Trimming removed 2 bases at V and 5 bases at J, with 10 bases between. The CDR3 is CASSLLTPDNEQFF. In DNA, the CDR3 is TGTGCCAGCAGTTTACTAACACCAGACAATGAGCAGTTCTTC.

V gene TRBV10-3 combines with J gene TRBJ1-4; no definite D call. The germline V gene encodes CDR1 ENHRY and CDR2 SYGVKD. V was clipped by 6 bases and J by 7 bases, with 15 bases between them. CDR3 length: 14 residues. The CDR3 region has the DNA TGTGCCATCAGCCCCGAGACATTCACTGAAAAACTGTTTTTT. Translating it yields CAISPETFTEKLFF.

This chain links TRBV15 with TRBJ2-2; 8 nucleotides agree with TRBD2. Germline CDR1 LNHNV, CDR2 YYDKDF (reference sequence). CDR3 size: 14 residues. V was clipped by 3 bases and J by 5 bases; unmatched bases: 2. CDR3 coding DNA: TGTGCCACCAGCAGGCCGGGGGGGACCGGGGAGCTGTTTTTT. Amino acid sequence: CATSRPGGTGELFF.

CDR3: CASSQDRNFGERSTDTQYF. The CDR3 region has the DNA TGCGCCAGCAGCCAAGATCGTAATTTCGGGGAGAGAAGCACAGATACGCAGTATTTT. The V call is TRBV4-1, the J call TRBJ2-3, with a tentative D call TRBD2 (5 bases). Germline lookup yields CDR1 MGHRA and CDR2 YSYEKL. This CDR3 is 19 amino acids long. V lost 0 bases and J 0 bases, leaving 19 bases between the germline ends.

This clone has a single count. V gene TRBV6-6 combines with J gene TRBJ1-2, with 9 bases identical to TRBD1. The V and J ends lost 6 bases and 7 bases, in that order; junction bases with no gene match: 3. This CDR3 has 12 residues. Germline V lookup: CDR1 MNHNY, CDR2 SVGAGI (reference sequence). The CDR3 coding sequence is TGTGCCAGCAGCGGGACAGGGTTTGGCTACACCTTC. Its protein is CASSGTGFGYTF.

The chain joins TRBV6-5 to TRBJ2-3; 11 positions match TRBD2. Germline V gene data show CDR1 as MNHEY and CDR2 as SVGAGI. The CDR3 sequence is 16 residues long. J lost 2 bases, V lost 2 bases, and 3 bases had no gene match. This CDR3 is CASSYGTSGNTDTQYF. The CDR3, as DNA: TGTGCCAGCAGTTACGGGACTAGCGGCAACACAGATACGCAGTATTTT.

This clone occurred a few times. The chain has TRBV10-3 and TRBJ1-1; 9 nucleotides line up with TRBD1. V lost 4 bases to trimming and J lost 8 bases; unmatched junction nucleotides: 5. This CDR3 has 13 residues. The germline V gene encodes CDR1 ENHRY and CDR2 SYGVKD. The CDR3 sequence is CAISGPGTGEAFF. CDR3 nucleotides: TGTGCCATCAGTGGGCCCGGGACAGGGGAAGCTTTCTTT.

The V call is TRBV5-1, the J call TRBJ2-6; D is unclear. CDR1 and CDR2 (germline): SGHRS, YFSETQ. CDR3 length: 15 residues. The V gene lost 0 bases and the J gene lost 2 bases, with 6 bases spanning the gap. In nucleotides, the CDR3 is TGCGCCAGCAGCTTGGGCGTTACTGGGGCCAACGTCCTGACTTTC. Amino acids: CASSLGVTGANVLTF.

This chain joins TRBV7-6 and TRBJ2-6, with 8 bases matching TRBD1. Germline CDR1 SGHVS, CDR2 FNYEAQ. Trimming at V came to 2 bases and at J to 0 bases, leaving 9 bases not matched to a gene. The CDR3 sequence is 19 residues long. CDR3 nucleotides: TGTGCCAGCAGCTTAATAGTGTCAGGGGGCGGCTCTGGGGCCAACGTCCTGACTTTC. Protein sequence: CASSLIVSGGGSGANVLTF.

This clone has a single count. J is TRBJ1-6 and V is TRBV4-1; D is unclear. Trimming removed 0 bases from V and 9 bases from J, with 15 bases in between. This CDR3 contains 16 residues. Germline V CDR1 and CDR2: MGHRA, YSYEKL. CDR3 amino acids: CASSQEGLGIGSPLHF. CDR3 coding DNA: TGCGCCAGCAGCCAAGAAGGGTTAGGGATCGGTTCACCCCTCCACTTT.

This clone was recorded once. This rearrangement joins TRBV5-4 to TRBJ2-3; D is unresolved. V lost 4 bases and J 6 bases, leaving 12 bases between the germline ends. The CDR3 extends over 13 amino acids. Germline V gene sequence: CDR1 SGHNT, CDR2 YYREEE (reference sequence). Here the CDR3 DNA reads TGTGCCAGCAGCCTTGAGATCGGTGATACGCAGTATTTT. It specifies CASSLEIGDTQYF. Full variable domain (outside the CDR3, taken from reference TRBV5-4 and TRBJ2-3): ETGVTQSPTHLIKTRGQQVTLRCSSQSGHNTVSWYQQALGQGPQFIFQYYREEENGRGNFPPRFSGLQFPNYSSELNVNALELDDSALYLCASSLEIGDTQYFGPGTRLTVL.

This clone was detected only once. The CDR3 nucleotides are TGTGCCTCCCGCGACAGTGATAGCAATCAGCCCCAGCATTTT. As protein: CASRDSDSNQPQHF. The V gene is TRBV10-3, the J gene TRBJ1-5, with a possible D match to TRBD1 (5 bases). Trimming removed 11 bases at V and 0 bases at J, with 14 bases between. The CDR3 runs to 14 residues. The germline V gene has CDR1 ENHRY and CDR2 SYGVKD.

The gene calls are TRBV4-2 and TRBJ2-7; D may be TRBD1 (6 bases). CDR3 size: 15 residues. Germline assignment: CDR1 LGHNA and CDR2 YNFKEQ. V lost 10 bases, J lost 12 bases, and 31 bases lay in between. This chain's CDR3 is CATILKETTGHPGYF. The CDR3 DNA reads TGTGCCACCATTCTGAAAGAGACGACAGGCCACCCTGGGTACTTC.

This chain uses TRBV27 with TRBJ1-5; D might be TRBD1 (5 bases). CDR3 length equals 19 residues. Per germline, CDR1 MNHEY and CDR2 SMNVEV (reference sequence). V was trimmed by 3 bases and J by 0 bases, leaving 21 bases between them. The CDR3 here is CASSFRLGPGGVSNQPQHF. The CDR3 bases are TGTGCCAGCAGTTTTAGGCTAGGGCCGGGAGGGGTTAGCAATCAGCCCCAGCATTTT.